One and the same sample provided the 32 T cell receptor beta chains below, sequenced in a study of identical twins. In TCRdb, the 5' RACE reads were re-called with MiXCR into one record per CDR3 protein. The table records under 350,000 distinct CDR3 sequences, 8.5% to 9.5% of them present only once. Separately, the same data were catalogued under a study of yellow fever vaccine responses in identical twins.

Sequencing used CD8+ T cells sorted from blood. These receptors were obtained from a woman between 18 and 30 years old in good health.

This clonotype has a handful of counts. V gene TRBV7-8 combines with J gene TRBJ2-7; D remains unclear. CDR3 size: 13 residues. Deletions cut 2 bases from V and 3 bases from J, with 8 bases between. Germline lookup yields CDR1 SGHVS and CDR2 FQNEAQ. This CDR3 reads CASSLPAGYEQYF. CDR3 sequence (DNA): TGTGCCAGCAGCTTACCTGCTGGCTACGAGCAGTACTTC.

This clonotype was counted at least ten times. This chain joins TRBV12-3 or TRBV12-4 and TRBJ2-2; the D call may be TRBD1 or TRBD2 (5 bases each). The CDR3 is 14 residues long. V lost 6 bases, J lost 13 bases, and 21 bases lay in between. The CDR3 region is CASSVPGTPWGLFF. As DNA, the CDR3 is TGTGCCAGCAGCGTTCCCGGGACCCCGTGGGGGCTGTTTTTT.

This clonotype was counted at least ten times. This rearrangement joins TRBV6-5 to TRBJ2-1; 12 bases map to TRBD2. There are 15 residues in the CDR3. V shed 4 bases and J 9 bases; nucleotides not matched to a gene: 7. Germline V lookup: CDR1 MNHEY, CDR2 SVGAGI. DNA for the CDR3: TGTGCCAGCAGTTTACTAGCGGGGGGTGGGGGTGAGCAGTTCTTC. Translating gives CASSLLAGGGGEQFF.

Only a few counts were recorded for this clonotype. This chain connects TRBV30 to TRBJ1-1; possible D gene TRBD1, 6 bases. Trimming stripped 4 bases from V and 6 bases from J, with 18 bases between. Germline CDR1 reads GTSNPN; CDR2 reads SVGIG (reference sequence). The CDR3 consists of 14 residues. The CDR3 region is CAWTQGGGSSEAFF. CDR3 nucleotides: TGTGCCTGGACCCAAGGGGGGGGCTCCTCTGAAGCTTTCTTT.

This clonotype has a handful of counts. This chain connects TRBV7-9 to TRBJ2-5; weak D call: TRBD1 (5 bases). V dropped 3 bases and J dropped 2 bases, with 7 bases sitting between them. The CDR3 is 13 amino acids. The germline gives CDR1 SEHNR, CDR2 FQNEAQ (reference sequence). CDR3 in amino acids: CASSFTGQETQYF. For the CDR3, the DNA is TGTGCCAGCAGCTTTACAGGTCAAGAGACCCAGTACTTC.

There are many counts of this clonotype. The V call is TRBV12-3 or TRBV12-4, the J call TRBJ2-3; D might be TRBD2 (6 bases). The CDR3 contains 13 residues. V lost 5 bases and J 3 bases, leaving 9 bases between the germline ends. The CDR3 nucleotides are TGTGCCAGCAGTCACGGGGGTACAGATACGCAGTATTTT. This translates into CASSHGGTDTQYF.

In its sample, this clonotype was seen many times. This sequence joins TRBV7-9 and TRBJ2-1; D unresolved. In germline, CDR1 is SEHNR, CDR2 FQNEAQ (reference sequence). Trimming shortened V by 4 bases and J by 7 bases, and 11 bases separated the two germline ends. This CDR3 is 13 amino acids long. CDR3 nucleotides: TGTGCCAGCAGCTCCCTTCCAAGAAATGAGCAGTTCTTC. Translating gives CASSSLPRNEQFF.

The J gene is TRBJ2-1, the V gene TRBV6-5; 7 bases fit TRBD2. The CDR3 extends over 15 amino acids. Losses at the gene ends were 2 bases for V and 4 bases for J; bases not matched to a gene: 5. Germline-derived CDR1 and CDR2 are MNHEY and SVGAGI. The CDR3 bases are TGTGCCAGCAGTTACGGGTGGGAGGGATACAATGAGCAGTTCTTC. Translation gives CASSYGWEGYNEQFF.

This clonotype has ten or more counts. J is TRBJ2-1 and V is TRBV27; D unresolved. This CDR3 comprises 14 residues. The germline gives CDR1 MNHEY, CDR2 SMNVEV (reference sequence). With 3 bases removed from V and 6 bases from J, the gap between germline ends came to 12 bases. Written as DNA, the CDR3 is TGTGCCAGCAGTTTCTACCCGACAATCAATGAGCAGTTCTTC. It specifies CASSFYPTINEQFF.

This clonotype has ten or more counts. The chain joins TRBV12-3 or TRBV12-4 to TRBJ2-3, with D tentatively TRBD2 (7 bases). The CDR3 covers 15 residues. V shed 7 bases and J shed 4 bases, with 18 bases lying between them. The CDR3 coding sequence is TGTGCCAGCACCTCGGGGGCCGGGAGGCCAGATACGCAGTATTTT. Amino acid sequence: CASTSGAGRPDTQYF.

This clonotype was seen at least ten times. The rearrangement uses TRBV29-1 and TRBJ2-2; D is unresolved. The CDR3 has 12 residues. Deletions cut 3 bases from V and 6 bases from J, with 8 bases between. CDR1 and CDR2 from the germline V gene are SQVTM and ANQGSEA. The CDR3 DNA sequence: TGCAGCGTTGATTTGGGATCCGGGGAGCTGTTTTTT. This translates into CSVDLGSGELFF.

In its sample, this clonotype was seen a few times. In DNA, the CDR3 is TGTGCCAGCAGCTTAATGGGGGGCGCAAGTTCTGGGGCCAACGTCCTGACTTTC. Translating it yields CASSLMGGASSGANVLTF. V and J are TRBV11-1 and TRBJ2-6; either TRBD1 or TRBD2 may fit D (6 bases each). Germline assignment: CDR1 SGHAT and CDR2 FQDESV (reference sequence). The CDR3 consists of 18 residues. Trimming left V 2 bases short and J 1 base short, with 15 bases between. The full variable domain, rest sourced from reference TRBV11-1 and TRBJ2-6, is EAEVAQSPRYKITEKSQAVAFWCDPISGHATLYWYRQILGQGPELLVQFQDESVVDDSQLPKDRFSAERLKGVDSTLKIQPAELGDSAMYLCASSLMGGASSGANVLTFGAGSRLTVL.

This chain connects TRBV18 to TRBJ2-7; D remains unclear. From germline, CDR1 is KGHSH and CDR2 LQKENI. The V and J ends lost 0 bases and 0 bases respectively, with 6 bases between them. There are 14 residues in the CDR3. CDR3 region: CASSPPLGSYEQYF. As DNA, the CDR3 is TGTGCCAGCTCACCACCGTTAGGCTCCTACGAGCAGTACTTC. The complete variable domain, with remaining parts taken from reference TRBV18 and TRBJ2-7, reads NAGVMQNPRHLVRRRGQEARLRCSPMKGHSHVYWYRQLPEEGLKFMVYLQKENIIDESGMPKERFSAEFPKEGPSILRIQQVVRGDSAAYFCASSPPLGSYEQYFGPGTRLTVT.

Ten or more counts support this clonotype. The chain joins TRBV27 to TRBJ2-7; D is undetermined. Germline V gene sequence: CDR1 MNHEY, CDR2 SMNVEV (reference sequence). The CDR3 runs to 13 residues. V lost 3 bases and J 3 bases, leaving 9 bases between the germline ends. The CDR3 protein is CASSFGSYYEQYF. In DNA form, the CDR3 reads TGTGCCAGCAGTTTCGGCAGTTACTACGAGCAGTACTTC.

This chain connects TRBV27 to TRBJ2-7; 7 bases are a match to TRBD1. V was clipped by 6 bases and J by 5 bases; unmatched bases: 7. This CDR3 has 13 amino acids. The V gene's germline CDR1 is MNHEY and CDR2 SMNVEV (reference sequence). Here the CDR3 reads CASSFQDRDEQYF. In DNA form, the CDR3 reads TGTGCCAGCAGCTTTCAAGACAGGGACGAGCAGTACTTC.

Ten or more counts support this clonotype. V gene TRBV7-9 combines with J gene TRBJ2-1; a possible D gene is TRBD1 (6 bases). V gave up 5 bases and J gave up 9 bases, with 17 bases separating them. Germline assignment: CDR1 SEHNR and CDR2 FQNEAQ (reference sequence). The CDR3 contains 14 residues. CDR3 in amino acids: CASSISPGVGEQFF. The DNA of the CDR3 is TGTGCCAGCAGCATAAGCCCAGGGGTGGGTGAGCAGTTCTTC.

V usage is TRBV20-1 and J usage is TRBJ2-1, with 10 positions matching TRBD2. With 0 bases clipped from V and 10 bases from J, the junction kept 6 bases outside the gene matches. The germline CDR1 and CDR2 sequences are DFQATT and SNEGSKA (reference sequence). The CDR3 runs 14 residues. CDR3 in DNA: TGCAGTGCTAGAGATAAGCGGGGGGGCAGAGAGCAGTTCTTC. This codes for CSARDKRGGREQFF.

The J gene is TRBJ2-7, the V gene TRBV27, with 7 bases identical to TRBD2. CDR1 MNHEY and CDR2 SMNVEV come from the germline V gene (reference sequence). This CDR3 has 15 amino acids. V dropped 5 bases and J dropped 2; count of bases not matched to a gene: 9. CDR3: CASSETGLAAYEQYF. CDR3 coding DNA: TGTGCCAGCAGTGAGACCGGGCTAGCGGCCTACGAGCAGTACTTC.

This sequence joins TRBV7-9 and TRBJ2-6, with D possibly matching TRBD2 (5 bases). V lost 5 bases and J lost 0, with 14 bases in between. CDR1 is SEHNR, CDR2 FQNEAQ, per germline (reference sequence). This CDR3 has 17 residues. CDR3 DNA: TGTGCCAGCAGCCAACGGACTGAAGGCTCTGGGGCCAACGTCCTGACTTTC. The encoded protein is CASSQRTEGSGANVLTF.

The genes are TRBV4-3 and TRBJ2-7; unclear D gene. Per germline, CDR1 LGHNA and CDR2 YSLEER. Trimming removed 0 bases from V and 6 bases from J, with 18 bases in between. The CDR3 totals 16 residues. This CDR3 is CASSQDRISAAAEQYF. The CDR3 nucleotides read TGCGCCAGCAGCCAAGATCGCATCTCCGCCGCGGCCGAGCAGTACTTC.

In this sample, this clonotype turned up a few times. This chain connects TRBV23-1 to TRBJ1-5, with a weak D call TRBD1 (5 bases). TRBV23-1 is assigned to the ORF class and has an uncertain function. The CDR3 covers 18 residues. Trimming removed 0 bases at V and 0 bases at J, with 15 bases between. The CDR3 sequence: CASSQSGTEKNSNQPQHF. The CDR3 coding sequence is TGCGCCAGCAGTCAATCCGGGACGGAGAAGAATAGCAATCAGCCCCAGCATTTT.

This clonotype was seen a few times. The chain uses TRBV7-6 and TRBJ1-1; 10 nucleotides agree with TRBD1. This CDR3 comprises 15 residues. Trimming at V came to 2 bases and at J to 3 bases, leaving 3 bases not matched to a gene. Germline CDR1 SGHVS, CDR2 FNYEAQ. In nucleotides, the CDR3 is TGTGCCAGCAGCTTATGGACAGGGGGGGACACTGAAGCTTTCTTT. Protein sequence: CASSLWTGGDTEAFF.

This clonotype was recorded at least ten times. The gene calls are TRBV12-3 or TRBV12-4 and TRBJ2-2; D ambiguous. The V end lost 8 bases, the J end lost 4 bases, and 8 bases lay between the germline ends. This CDR3 has 12 amino acids. CDR3 DNA sequence: TGTGCCAGCGGGGTTTCCACCGGGGAGCTGTTTTTT. This codes for CASGVSTGELFF.

This clonotype came up once. One base away lies a much larger clone, so this may be a sequencing read error. V is TRBV12-3 or TRBV12-4 and J is TRBJ2-1, with 9 bases matching TRBD1. The CDR3 sequence is 15 residues long. In nucleotides, the CDR3 is TGTGCCAGCAGTTTATACGGGACAGGGTTGGGAGAGCAGATCTTC. Translating gives CASSLYGTGLGEQIF.

This clonotype was found many times. This chain links TRBV7-6 with TRBJ1-5; D is unresolved. The CDR3 totals 14 residues. The germline V and J ends were trimmed by 5 bases and 7 bases, with 15 bases remaining between them. The germline V gene encodes CDR1 SGHVS and CDR2 FNYEAQ. The CDR3 is CASSPWPREQPQHF. Here the CDR3 DNA reads TGTGCCAGCAGCCCCTGGCCACGGGAGCAGCCCCAGCATTTT.

This clonotype appeared a few times. CDR3 protein: CASSQAAQGNYEQYF. The CDR3 bases are TGTGCCAGCAGCCAAGCGGCACAGGGGAACTACGAGCAGTACTTC. The rearrangement links TRBV4-2 to TRBJ2-7; the match to TRBD1 covers 7 bases. The J segment lost 3 bases and the V segment lost 1 base, leaving 6 bases of the junction unmatched. Germline V gene sequence: CDR1 LGHNA, CDR2 YNFKEQ. This CDR3 contains 15 residues.

At least ten counts were recorded for this clonotype. The chain is built from TRBV20-1 and TRBJ1-1; 10 nucleotides agree with TRBD1. From germline, CDR1 is DFQATT and CDR2 SNEGSKA (reference sequence). CDR3 length: 13 amino acids. The CDR3 is CREGQGTNTEAFF. DNA for the CDR3: TGCAGGGAGGGACAGGGGACCAACACTGAAGCTTTCTTT.

This clonotype has more than one count but fewer than ten. The chain combines TRBV11-2 with TRBJ2-7; TRBD1 aligns across 9 bases. This CDR3 comprises 14 residues. The V gene's germline CDR1 is SGHAT and CDR2 FQNNGV. With 2 bases clipped from V and 5 bases from J, the junction kept 4 bases outside the gene matches. CDR3 protein: CASSLFGTGNEQYF. For the CDR3, the DNA is TGTGCCAGCAGCTTATTTGGGACAGGGAACGAGCAGTACTTC.

This chain connects TRBV20-1 to TRBJ2-3, with 8 bases fitting TRBD2. The germline V gene has CDR1 DFQATT and CDR2 SNEGSKA (reference sequence). This CDR3 contains 14 residues. V shed 0 bases and J 6 bases; nucleotides not matched to a gene: 5. The CDR3 reads CSAREDRLADTQYF. CDR3 DNA sequence: TGCAGTGCTAGAGAGGACAGACTAGCGGATACGCAGTATTTT.

Only a few counts were recorded for this clonotype. This chain connects TRBV7-9 to TRBJ2-1; 8 bases match TRBD2. V was clipped by 5 bases and J by 7 bases; unmatched bases: 13. The CDR3 loop spans 16 amino acids. Looked up from germline, CDR1 is SEHNR and CDR2 is FQNEAQ (reference sequence). The CDR3 spells CASSPRVPGGLNEQFF. DNA for the CDR3: TGTGCCAGCAGCCCTAGGGTGCCGGGGGGGCTAAATGAGCAGTTCTTC. The variable domain in full, with the rest retrieved from reference TRBV7-9 and TRBJ2-1, is DTGVSQNPRHKITKRGQNVTFRCDPISEHNRLYWYRQTLGQGPEFLTYFQNEAQLEKSRLLSDRFSAERPKGSFSTLEIQRTEQGDSAMYLCASSPRVPGGLNEQFFGPGTRLTVL.

The rearrangement links TRBV7-9 to TRBJ2-1, with D possibly TRBD2 on 6 matching bases. The CDR3 contains 13 residues. Trimming shortened V by 9 bases and J by 6 bases, and 15 bases separated the two germline ends. CDR1 is SEHNR, CDR2 FQNEAQ, per germline (reference sequence). In DNA form, the CDR3 reads TGTGCCAGTTCGGACTACCTGGCCAATGAGCAGTTCTTC. This gives the protein CASSDYLANEQFF. Full variable domain (remainder filled in from reference TRBV7-9 and TRBJ2-1): DTGVSQNPRHKITKRGQNVTFRCDPISEHNRLYWYRQTLGQGPEFLTYFQNEAQLEKSRLLSDRFSAERPKGSFSTLEIQRTEQGDSAMYLCASSDYLANEQFFGPGTRLTVL.

This chain connects TRBV6-2 or TRBV6-3 to TRBJ2-7; 10 nucleotides match TRBD2. Per germline, CDR1 MNHEY and CDR2 SVGEGT. The V and J ends lost 6 bases and 4 bases, in that order; junction bases with no gene match: 9. The length of the CDR3 is 15 residues. The CDR3 sequence: CASSRTSGQEYEQYF. The CDR3, as DNA: TGTGCCAGCAGCCGGACTAGCGGACAAGAATACGAGCAGTACTTC.